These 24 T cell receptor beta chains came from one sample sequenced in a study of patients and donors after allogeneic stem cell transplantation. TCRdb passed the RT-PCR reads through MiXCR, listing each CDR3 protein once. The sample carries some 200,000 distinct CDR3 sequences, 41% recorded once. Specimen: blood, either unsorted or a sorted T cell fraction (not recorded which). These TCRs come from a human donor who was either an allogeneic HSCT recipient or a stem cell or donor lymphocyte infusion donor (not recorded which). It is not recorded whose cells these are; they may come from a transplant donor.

CDR3 region: CASSLGNSNYNNEQFF. DNA of the CDR3: TGTGCCAGCAGCCTAGGTAACTCAAACTACAACAATGAGCAGTTCTTC. The chain recombines TRBV4-2 with TRBJ2-1; D is unresolved. Germline V lookup: CDR1 LGHNA, CDR2 YNFKEQ. V was pared by 4 bases and J by 5 bases, with 18 bases between. The CDR3 has 16 residues.

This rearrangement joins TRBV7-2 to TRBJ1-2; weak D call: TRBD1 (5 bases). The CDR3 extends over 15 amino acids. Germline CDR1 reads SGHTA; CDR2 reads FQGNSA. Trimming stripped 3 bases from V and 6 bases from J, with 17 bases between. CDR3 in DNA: TGTGCCAGCAGCTTGGGCGGTATGGGGCTAGATGGCTACACCTTC. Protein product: CASSLGGMGLDGYTF.

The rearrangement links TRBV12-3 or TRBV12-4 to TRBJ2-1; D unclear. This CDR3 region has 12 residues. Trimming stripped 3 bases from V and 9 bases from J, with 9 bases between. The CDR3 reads CASSLALGEQFF. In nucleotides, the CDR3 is TGTGCCAGCAGTTTGGCCTTGGGTGAGCAGTTCTTC.

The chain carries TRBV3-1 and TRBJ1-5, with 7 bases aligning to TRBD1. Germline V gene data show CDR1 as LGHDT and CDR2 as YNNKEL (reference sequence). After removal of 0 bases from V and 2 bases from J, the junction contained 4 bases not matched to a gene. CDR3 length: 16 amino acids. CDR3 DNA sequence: TGTGCCAGCAGCCAAGATAGGACAGGACGCAATCAGCCCCAGCATTTT. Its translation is CASSQDRTGRNQPQHF. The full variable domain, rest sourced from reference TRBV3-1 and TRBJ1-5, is DTAVSQTPKYLVTQMGNDKSIKCEQNLGHDTMYWYKQDSKKFLKIMFSYNNKELIINETVPNRFSPKSPDKAHLNLHINSLELGDSAVYFCASSQDRTGRNQPQHFGDGTRLSIL.

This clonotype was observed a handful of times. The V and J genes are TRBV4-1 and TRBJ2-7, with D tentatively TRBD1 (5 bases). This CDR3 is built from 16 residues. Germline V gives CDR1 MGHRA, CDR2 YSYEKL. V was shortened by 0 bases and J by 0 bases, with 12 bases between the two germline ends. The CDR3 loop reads CASSQDGERGSYEQYF. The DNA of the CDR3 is TGCGCCAGCAGCCAAGATGGGGAAAGGGGCTCCTACGAGCAGTACTTC.

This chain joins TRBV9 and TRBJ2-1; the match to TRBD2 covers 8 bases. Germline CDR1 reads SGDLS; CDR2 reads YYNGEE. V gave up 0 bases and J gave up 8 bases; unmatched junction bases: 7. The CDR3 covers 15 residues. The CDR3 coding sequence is TGTGCCAGCAGCGTAGGGGGAGGACTAGCCGATGAGCAGTTCTTC. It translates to CASSVGGGLADEQFF.

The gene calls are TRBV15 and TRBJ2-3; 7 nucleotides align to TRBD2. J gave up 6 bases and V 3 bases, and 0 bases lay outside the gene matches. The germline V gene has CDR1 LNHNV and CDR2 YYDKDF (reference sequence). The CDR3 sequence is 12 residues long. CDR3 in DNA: TGTGCCACCAGCAGGACTAGCGATACGCAGTATTTT. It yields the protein CATSRTSDTQYF.

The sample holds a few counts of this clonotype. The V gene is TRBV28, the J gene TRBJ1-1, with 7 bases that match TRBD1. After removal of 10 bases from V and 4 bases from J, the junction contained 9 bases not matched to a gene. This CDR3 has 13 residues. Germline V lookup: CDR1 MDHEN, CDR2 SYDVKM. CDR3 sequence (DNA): TGTGCCACCTCACAGGGGCGGAGCACTGAAGCTTTCTTT. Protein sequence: CATSQGRSTEAFF.

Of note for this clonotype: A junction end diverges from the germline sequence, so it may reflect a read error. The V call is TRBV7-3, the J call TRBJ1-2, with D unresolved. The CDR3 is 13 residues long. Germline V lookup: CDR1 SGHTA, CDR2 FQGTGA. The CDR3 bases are TGTGCCAGCAGCCCGGAGGCAGGCTATGGCTACTCCTTC. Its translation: CASSPEAGYGYSF.

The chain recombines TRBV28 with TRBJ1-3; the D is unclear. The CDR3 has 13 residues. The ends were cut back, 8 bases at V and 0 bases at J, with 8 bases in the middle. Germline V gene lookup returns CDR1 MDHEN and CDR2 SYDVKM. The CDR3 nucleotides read TGTGCCAGCGGCGTCAACTCTGGAAACACCATATATTTT. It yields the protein CASGVNSGNTIYF.

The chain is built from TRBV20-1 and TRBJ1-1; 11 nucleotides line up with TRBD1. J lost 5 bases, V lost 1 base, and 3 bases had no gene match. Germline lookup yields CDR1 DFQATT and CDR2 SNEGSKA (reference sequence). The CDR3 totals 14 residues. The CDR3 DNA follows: TGCAGTGCTAGAGCGGACAGGGGGCGAACTGAAGCTTTCTTT. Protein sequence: CSARADRGRTEAFF.

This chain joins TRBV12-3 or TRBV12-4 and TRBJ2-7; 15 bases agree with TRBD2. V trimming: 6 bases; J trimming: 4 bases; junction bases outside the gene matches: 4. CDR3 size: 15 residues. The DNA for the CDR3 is TGTGCCAGCAGCCCTGGACTAGCGGGAGGGTACGAGCAGTACTTC. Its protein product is CASSPGLAGGYEQYF.

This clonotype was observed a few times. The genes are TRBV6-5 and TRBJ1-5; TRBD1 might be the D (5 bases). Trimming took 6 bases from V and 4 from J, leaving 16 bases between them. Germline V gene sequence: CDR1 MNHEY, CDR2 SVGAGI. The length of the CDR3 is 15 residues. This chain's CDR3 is CASSPEGRENQPQHF. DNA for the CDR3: TGTGCCAGCAGCCCCGAGGGGAGGGAGAATCAGCCCCAGCATTTT.

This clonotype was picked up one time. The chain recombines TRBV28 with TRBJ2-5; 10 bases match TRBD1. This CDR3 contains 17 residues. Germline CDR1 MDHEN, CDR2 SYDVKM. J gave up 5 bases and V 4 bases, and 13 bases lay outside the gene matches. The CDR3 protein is CASSSGHGQGVEETQYF. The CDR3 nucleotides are TGTGCCAGCAGTTCTGGCCACGGACAGGGGGTTGAGGAGACCCAGTACTTC.

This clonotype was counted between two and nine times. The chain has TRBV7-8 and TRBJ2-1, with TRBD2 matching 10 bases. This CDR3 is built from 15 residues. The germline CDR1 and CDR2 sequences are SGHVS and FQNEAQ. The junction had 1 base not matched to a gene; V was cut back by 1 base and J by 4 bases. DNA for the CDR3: TGTGCCAGCAGCTTAGAACTAGCGGGGTACAATGAGCAGTTCTTC. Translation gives CASSLELAGYNEQFF.

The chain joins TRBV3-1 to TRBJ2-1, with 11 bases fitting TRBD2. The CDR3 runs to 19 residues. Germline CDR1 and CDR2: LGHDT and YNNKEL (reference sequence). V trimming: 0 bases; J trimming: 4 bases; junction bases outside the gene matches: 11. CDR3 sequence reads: CASSQELAGGPGFYNEQFF. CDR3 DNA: TGTGCCAGCAGCCAAGAATTAGCGGGAGGGCCCGGGTTTTACAATGAGCAGTTCTTC.

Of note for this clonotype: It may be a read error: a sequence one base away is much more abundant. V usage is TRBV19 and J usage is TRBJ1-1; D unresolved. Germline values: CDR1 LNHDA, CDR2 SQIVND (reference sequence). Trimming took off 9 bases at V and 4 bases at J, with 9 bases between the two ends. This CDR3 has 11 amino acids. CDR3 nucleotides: TGTGCCAGCAGATTAGGCACTGAAGCTTTCTTT. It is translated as CASRLGTEAFF.

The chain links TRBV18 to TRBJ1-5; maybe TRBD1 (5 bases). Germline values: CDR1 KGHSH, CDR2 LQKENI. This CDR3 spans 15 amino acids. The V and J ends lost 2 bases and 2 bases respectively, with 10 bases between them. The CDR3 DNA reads TGTGCCAGCTCACCAGGGGGAGCAGGCAATCAGCCCCAGCATTTT. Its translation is CASSPGGAGNQPQHF.

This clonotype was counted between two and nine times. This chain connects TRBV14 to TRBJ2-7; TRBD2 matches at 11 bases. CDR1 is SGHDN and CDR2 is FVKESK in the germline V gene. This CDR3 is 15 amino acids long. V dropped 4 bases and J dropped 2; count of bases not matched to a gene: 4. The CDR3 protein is CASSPLTSGTYEQYF. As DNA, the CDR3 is TGTGCCAGCAGCCCGCTGACTAGCGGGACCTACGAGCAGTACTTC.

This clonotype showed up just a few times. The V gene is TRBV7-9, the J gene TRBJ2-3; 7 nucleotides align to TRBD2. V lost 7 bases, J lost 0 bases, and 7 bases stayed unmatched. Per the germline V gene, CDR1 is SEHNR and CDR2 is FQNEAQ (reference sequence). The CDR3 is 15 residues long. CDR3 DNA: TGTGCCAGCACCCAGCGGGGTGGGAGCACAGATACGCAGTATTTT. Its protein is CASTQRGGSTDTQYF.

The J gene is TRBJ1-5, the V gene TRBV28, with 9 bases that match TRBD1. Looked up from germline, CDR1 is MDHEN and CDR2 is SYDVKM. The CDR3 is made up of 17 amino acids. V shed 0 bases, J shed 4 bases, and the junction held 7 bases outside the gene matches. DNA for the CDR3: TGTGCCAGCAGTTTATGGTACGGGACAGGGAAAAATCAGCCCCAGCATTTT. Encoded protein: CASSLWYGTGKNQPQHF.

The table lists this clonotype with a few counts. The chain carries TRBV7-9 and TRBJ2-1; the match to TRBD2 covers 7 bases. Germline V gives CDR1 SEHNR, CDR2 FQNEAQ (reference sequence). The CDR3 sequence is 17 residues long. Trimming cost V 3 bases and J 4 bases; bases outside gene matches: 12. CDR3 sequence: CASSLGGGPLSYNEQFF. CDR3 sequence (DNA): TGTGCCAGCAGCTTGGGGGGAGGGCCACTCTCGTACAATGAGCAGTTCTTC.

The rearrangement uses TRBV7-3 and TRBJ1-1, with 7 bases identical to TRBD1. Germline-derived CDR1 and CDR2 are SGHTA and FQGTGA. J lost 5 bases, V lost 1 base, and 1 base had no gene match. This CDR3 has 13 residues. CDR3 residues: CASSLRQGTEAFF. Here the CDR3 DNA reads TGTGCCAGCAGCTTAAGACAGGGAACTGAAGCTTTCTTT.

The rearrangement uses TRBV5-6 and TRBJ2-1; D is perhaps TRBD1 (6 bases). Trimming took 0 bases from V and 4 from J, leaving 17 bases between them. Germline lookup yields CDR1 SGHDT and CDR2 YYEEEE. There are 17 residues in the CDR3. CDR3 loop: CASSLVSRGEWYNEQFF. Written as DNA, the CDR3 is TGTGCCAGCAGCTTGGTAAGCAGGGGCGAATGGTACAATGAGCAGTTCTTC.